Each of the 7 T cell receptor beta chains below was sequenced from the same sample in a study of T cells in Graves' hyperthyroidism and ophthalmopathy. The CDR3 regions of TCR beta were amplified from RNA transcripts. First-round RT-PCR of the TCR CDR3 relied on the HTBI primer set. TCRdb passed the multiplex PCR reads through MiXCR, listing each CDR3 protein once. Of about 380,000 distinct CDR3 sequences in the sample, roughly 20% are singletons; the top ten hold 40%. Material for sequencing was blood. The origin of the receptors is a young man with Graves' ophthalmopathy.

This clonotype was picked up many times. This rearrangement joins TRBV28 to TRBJ1-1, with TRBD1 matching over 7 bases. V lost 1 base to trimming and J lost 5 bases; unmatched junction nucleotides: 1. The CDR3 is made up of 13 amino acids. CDR1 MDHEN and CDR2 SYDVKM come from the germline V gene. The CDR3 DNA reads as TGTGCCAGCAGTTTATTCAGGGGGACTGAAGCTTTCTTT. Translated: CASSLFRGTEAFF.

This rearrangement joins TRBV12-3 or TRBV12-4 to TRBJ2-7; D assignment may be TRBD1 or TRBD2 (6 bases each). Trimming shortened V by 3 bases and J by 2 bases, and 14 bases separated the two germline ends. The CDR3 contains 15 residues. CDR3 in DNA: TGTGCCAGCAGTTTGGATCCGGGGGCCGCCTACGAGCAGTACTTC. It specifies CASSLDPGAAYEQYF.

The sample holds many counts of this clonotype. V usage is TRBV9 and J usage is TRBJ1-5; unclear D gene. V lost 0 bases and J 0 bases, leaving 4 bases between the germline ends. The CDR3 covers 14 residues. Germline loops: CDR1 SGDLS, CDR2 YYNGEE. The chain's CDR3 is CASSVGASNQPQHF. The CDR3 nucleotides read TGTGCCAGCAGCGTAGGGGCTAGCAATCAGCCCCAGCATTTT.

The sample holds many counts of this clonotype. This chain connects TRBV6-1 to TRBJ1-1; D is uncertain. Germline CDR1 is MNHNS and CDR2 is SASEGT. CDR3 length: 12 residues. V gave up 4 bases and J gave up 4 bases, with 7 bases separating them. The CDR3 spells CASSVIGTEAFF. CDR3 coding DNA: TGTGCCAGCAGTGTAATCGGCACTGAAGCTTTCTTT.

The sample holds many counts of this clonotype. J is TRBJ1-2 and V is TRBV10-3; D not resolved. V gave up 0 bases and J gave up 3 bases, with 8 bases separating them. This CDR3 contains 14 residues. Germline V CDR1 and CDR2: ENHRY, SYGVKD. As DNA, the CDR3 is TGTGCCATCAGTGAGTCGTACAGCTACTATGGCTACACCTTC. Its protein product is CAISESYSYYGYTF.

The sample holds a few counts of this clonotype. CDR3 sequence: CSVAQGAAYEQYF. DNA for the CDR3: TGCAGCGTTGCCCAAGGGGCAGCCTACGAGCAGTACTTC. V and J are TRBV29-1 and TRBJ2-7, with a weak D call TRBD1 (5 bases). V lost 4 bases, J lost 2 bases, and 12 bases lay in between. The CDR3 sequence is 13 residues long. Germline V CDR1 and CDR2: SQVTM, ANQGSEA.

This chain links TRBV4-1 with TRBJ2-2; D may be TRBD1 (6 bases). CDR3 length: 16 amino acids. Germline V gene sequence: CDR1 MGHRA, CDR2 YSYEKL. V shed 1 base and J shed 2 bases, with 11 bases lying between them. The CDR3 DNA reads as TGCGCCAGCAGCCAAGTGTCGGACAGAAACACCGGGGAGCTGTTTTTT. Its protein is CASSQVSDRNTGELFF.